The source of this TCR beta chain is a study of blood T cell repertoires in COVID-19. About the research overall: Donors in the United States, Italy and Spain gave samples during acute or convalescent COVID-19.

Assay used: immunoSEQ multiplex PCR; TCRdb lists only in-frame clones, some missing. The data hold more than 200,000 clones, with 65% to 85% observed a single time. V was clipped by 1 base and J by 2 bases, with 8 bases between them. The germline CDR1 and CDR2 sequences are SGHVS and FQNEAQ. CDR3 length: 14 residues. V and J are TRBV7-8 and TRBJ1-2; no firm D call. The clonotype comes from a woman at least 80 years old with acute or convalescent COVID-19. Material for sequencing was peripheral blood. The CDR3 bases are TGTGCCAGCAGCTTAGAACACCGCAACTATGGCTACACCTTC. It specifies CASSLEHRNYGYTF.